This entry lists 23 T cell receptor beta chains sequenced from one sample in a study of blood T cell repertoires in COVID-19. Some clones are missing from TCRdb's copy, which holds only in-frame ones; the method was immunoSEQ multiplex PCR. The sample includes around 100,000 clones, 75% to 90% of them seen just once. The specimen was peripheral blood. Receptors originate from a woman aged 45-59 years with acute or convalescent COVID-19.

The CDR3, as DNA: TGTGCCAGCAGTCTACTAGCACCGAGCTCCTACAATGAGCAGTTCTTC. Residues: CASSLLAPSSYNEQFF. The rearrangement links TRBV6-2 or TRBV6-3 to TRBJ2-1; possibly TRBD2 for D (6 bases). Germline CDR1 is MNHEY and CDR2 is SVGEGT. V shed 5 bases and J shed 0 bases, with 14 bases lying between them. The CDR3 is 16 residues long.

V gene TRBV2 combines with J gene TRBJ2-1; a weak D match, TRBD1 (5 bases). V lost 7 bases to trimming and J lost 0 bases, with 10 bases between them. The CDR3 runs to 14 residues. Germline assignment: CDR1 SNHLY and CDR2 FYNNEI. DNA for the CDR3: TGTGCCAGCATTCAGGGTCGCTCCTACAATGAGCAGTTCTTC. Translated, it gives CASIQGRSYNEQFF.

This clone is a singleton in its sample. The chain couples TRBV10-3 to TRBJ1-2, with TRBD1 matching over 10 bases. CDR3 length equals 13 residues. Germline V lookup: CDR1 ENHRY, CDR2 SYGVKD. Unmatched junction bases numbered 3, after V lost 7 bases and J lost 4 bases. The CDR3 is CAITDRGTYGYTF. CDR3 sequence (DNA): TGTGCCATCACGGACAGGGGGACCTATGGCTACACCTTC.

This sequence joins TRBV11-3 and TRBJ2-3, with 12 bases identical to TRBD2. The trim removed 1 base at V and 3 bases at J, leaving 2 bases unmatched. This CDR3 is 16 amino acids long. Germline V gene sequence: CDR1 SGHNT, CDR2 YENEEA. CDR3 nucleotides: TGTGCCAGCAGCTTAGGGACTAGCGGGATGACAGATACGCAGTATTTT. Protein: CASSLGTSGMTDTQYF.

A few counts support this clone. The gene calls are TRBV2 and TRBJ1-6; D call uncertain. The CDR3 sequence is 15 residues long. Germline assignment: CDR1 SNHLY and CDR2 FYNNEI. V lost 6 bases, J lost 7 bases, and 16 bases lay in between. Here the CDR3 DNA reads TGTGCCAGCAGCTTACTCCGGGCGGGGAATTCACCCCTCCACTTT. Amino acids: CASSLLRAGNSPLHF. The full variable domain, with the rest looked up from reference TRBV2 and TRBJ1-6, is EPEVTQTPSHQVTQMGQEVILRCVPISNHLYFYWYRQILGQKVEFLVSFYNNEISEKSEIFDDQFSVERPDGSNFTLKIRSTKLEDSAMYFCASSLLRAGNSPLHFGNGTRLTVT.

This rearrangement joins TRBV28 to TRBJ2-7, with TRBD1 matching over 10 bases. V shed 6 bases and J 4 bases; nucleotides not matched to a gene: 9. This CDR3 spans 15 amino acids. CDR1 MDHEN and CDR2 SYDVKM come from the germline V gene. The chain's CDR3 is CASRNRDRGVYEQYF. DNA of the CDR3: TGTGCCAGCAGGAACCGGGACAGGGGTGTGTACGAGCAGTACTTC.

The gene calls are TRBV15 and TRBJ2-2, with 11 bases fitting TRBD1. This CDR3 spans 17 amino acids. CDR1 and CDR2 (germline): LNHNV, YYDKDF (reference sequence). Losses at the gene ends were 3 bases for V and 0 bases for J; bases not matched to a gene: 3. CDR3 coding DNA: TGTGCCACCAGCAGGGGGACAGGGGGGGCGAACACCGGGGAGCTGTTTTTT. As protein: CATSRGTGGANTGELFF.

J is TRBJ2-5 and V is TRBV4-1; TRBD2 is a possible D gene (5 bases). Trimming cost V 3 bases and J 5 bases, with 10 bases left between them. Germline loops: CDR1 MGHRA, CDR2 YSYEKL. The CDR3 covers 13 residues. CDR3 nucleotide sequence: TGCGCCAGCAGCCAGTGGCAGCGGGAGACCCAGTACTTC. It encodes CASSQWQRETQYF.

This clone has only a few counts. The V gene is TRBV6-1, the J gene TRBJ2-1, with 11 positions matching TRBD1. This CDR3 is built from 16 residues. Germline V gene lookup returns CDR1 MNHNS and CDR2 SASEGT. V gave up 2 bases and J gave up 2 bases; unmatched junction bases: 2. The DNA of the CDR3 is TGTGCCAGCAGTGAACCGGGACAGGGGGCCTACAATGAGCAGTTCTTC. Amino acid sequence: CASSEPGQGAYNEQFF.

This chain links TRBV10-3 with TRBJ2-1, with D tentatively TRBD1 (5 bases). Trimming removed 6 bases from V and 10 bases from J, with 10 bases in between. Per germline, CDR1 ENHRY and CDR2 SYGVKD. The CDR3 is made up of 11 amino acids. Here the CDR3 DNA reads TGTGCCATCAGCAATACAGGAGAGCAGTTCTTC. Translation: CAISNTGEQFF.

This chain joins TRBV7-9 and TRBJ1-1, with D possibly matching TRBD1 (5 bases). V lost 1 base, J lost 8 bases, and 14 bases lay in between. In germline, CDR1 is SEHNR, CDR2 FQNEAQ (reference sequence). This CDR3 region has 14 residues. DNA for the CDR3: TGTGCCAGCAGCTTAGAGGGGCCATGGACCGAAGCTTTCTTT. It codes for CASSLEGPWTEAFF.

This clone showed up just a few times. The chain links TRBV6-1 to TRBJ1-2; a possible D gene is TRBD1 (5 bases). The germline V gene has CDR1 MNHNS and CDR2 SASEGT. This CDR3 contains 13 residues. The V end was cut by 2 bases, the J end by 8 bases, with 12 bases between. CDR3 amino acids: CASSERQRGGYTF. CDR3 coding DNA: TGTGCCAGCAGTGAAAGACAGCGAGGAGGCTACACCTTC.

The gene calls are TRBV7-2 and TRBJ1-3; 8 bases agree with TRBD1. V shed 2 bases, J shed 2 bases, and the junction held 5 bases outside the gene matches. The CDR3 is 16 residues long. Germline V gene lookup returns CDR1 SGHTA and CDR2 FQGNSA. The CDR3 region has the DNA TGTGCCAGCAGCTTAAGACAGGGGAAAGCTGGAAACACCATATATTTT. Protein sequence: CASSLRQGKAGNTIYF.

This rearrangement joins TRBV19 to TRBJ2-7, with D perhaps matching TRBD2 (5 bases). The CDR3 has 15 amino acids. Trimming shortened V by 4 bases and J by 1 base, and 14 bases separated the two germline ends. CDR1 is LNHDA and CDR2 is SQIVND in the germline V gene (reference sequence). In DNA, the CDR3 is TGTGCCAGTAGTAAAACAGCGGCTACGTCCTACGAGCAGTACTTC. Translated: CASSKTAATSYEQYF.

In this sample, this clone turned up once. The CDR3 sequence: CASSQDRTGGSIGYTF. CDR3 sequence (DNA): TGCGCCAGCAGCCAAGATCGGACAGGGGGGTCTATAGGCTACACCTTC. V and J are TRBV4-3 and TRBJ1-2; 10 bases map to TRBD1. Germline CDR1 and CDR2: LGHNA and YSLEER. The V segment lost 0 bases and the J segment 8 bases; nucleotides outside the gene matches: 9. This CDR3 spans 16 amino acids.

This clone was found once. This rearrangement joins TRBV7-2 to TRBJ2-5; perhaps TRBD1 as D (6 bases). The CDR3 covers 13 residues. V was trimmed by 0 bases and J by 8 bases, leaving 10 bases between them. Germline assignment: CDR1 SGHTA and CDR2 FQGNSA. The CDR3 sequence is CASSLAKGGTQYF. Here the CDR3 DNA reads TGTGCCAGCAGCTTAGCGAAAGGGGGTACCCAGTACTTC.

This clone was observed once. In nucleotides, the CDR3 is TGTGCCAGCAGTCGGGACACCGGAGACTATGGCTACACCTTC. Its protein product is CASSRDTGDYGYTF. The chain has TRBV27 and TRBJ1-2; weak D call: TRBD1 (6 bases). V dropped 5 bases and J dropped 3 bases, with 13 bases sitting between them. This CDR3 spans 14 amino acids. The germline gives CDR1 MNHEY, CDR2 SMNVEV (reference sequence).

The chain uses TRBV27 and TRBJ2-3; tentatively, D is TRBD1 (6 bases). The CDR3 is 14 amino acids. V was trimmed by 10 bases and J by 3 bases, leaving 17 bases between them. Germline-derived CDR1 and CDR2 are MNHEY and SMNVEV (reference sequence). The CDR3 loop is CATTTGQGTDTQYF. For the CDR3, the DNA is TGTGCCACCACCACAGGGCAGGGGACAGATACGCAGTATTTT.

The V call is TRBV6-2 or TRBV6-3, the J call TRBJ1-2; D gene unclear. Trimming left V 7 bases short and J 11 bases short, with 20 bases between. This CDR3 contains 13 residues. Germline CDR1 is MNHEY and CDR2 is SVGEGT. CDR3 residues: CASTPAGRGYYTF. DNA for the CDR3: TGTGCCAGCACCCCGGCGGGGAGAGGGTATTACACCTTC.

The V and J genes are TRBV5-1 and TRBJ2-1; a possible D gene is TRBD1 (6 bases). The CDR3 spans 17 residues. The V gene lost 3 bases and the J gene lost 3 bases, with 19 bases spanning the gap. The germline V gene encodes CDR1 SGHRS and CDR2 YFSETQ. CDR3 DNA sequence: TGCGCCAGCAGCTATGAATCCGGGACACCATACTACAATGAGCAGTTCTTC. Encoded protein: CASSYESGTPYYNEQFF.

The rearrangement uses TRBV6-5 and TRBJ1-2; D call uncertain. The length of the CDR3 is 15 residues. Germline values: CDR1 MNHEY, CDR2 SVGAGI. The ends were cut back, 7 bases at V and 5 bases at J, with 20 bases in the middle. In DNA form, the CDR3 reads TGTGCCAGCACGGGTAATGTTCCCTTTTGGTATGGCTACACCTTC. Its protein product is CASTGNVPFWYGYTF.

This rearrangement joins TRBV6-7 to TRBJ2-7; 8 nucleotides align to TRBD2. TRBV6-7 is an ORF; its function is uncertain. This CDR3 is 18 amino acids long. V shed 2 bases and J 2 bases; nucleotides not matched to a gene: 14. CDR3 sequence reads: CASSYPSHPLAGPYEQYF. CDR3 bases: TGTGCCAGCAGTTACCCCTCCCACCCGCTAGCGGGTCCCTACGAGCAGTACTTC.

This chain links TRBV30 with TRBJ2-7, with 7 bases that match TRBD1. The V and J ends lost 1 base and 5 bases, in that order; junction bases with no gene match: 2. Germline V CDR1 and CDR2: GTSNPN, SVGIG (reference sequence). The CDR3 runs to 12 residues. CDR3 loop: CAWSEGQNEQYF. DNA of the CDR3: TGTGCCTGGAGTGAGGGACAGAACGAGCAGTACTTC.